This is a list of T cell receptor beta chains from one sample in a study of blood T cell repertoires in COVID-19. Produced via immunoSEQ multiplex PCR; TCRdb's table is partial and in-frame only. Of roughly 280,000 clones in the sample, about 86% are singletons; the top ten hold 3.6%. The material sequenced was peripheral blood. The receptors here all came from a man in his late teens or twenties with active or convalescent COVID-19. The CDR3 runs from the conserved cysteine through the conserved F or W. Fields, in order: CDR3 length, D gene, J gene, clone size, V gene, CDR3 protein, CDR3 DNA. D genes are given only for firm matches. Size is stated for part of the rows, as once, few or many counts, or as a class when the clone is expanded.

14	TRBD1	TRBJ1-4	.	TRBV19	CASSPGQGEEKLFF	TGTGCCAGTAGCCCCGGACAGGGTGAGGAAAAACTGTTTTTT
16	TRBD2	TRBJ2-7	.	TRBV7-2	CASNFHGGSGSYEQYF	TGTGCCAGCAACTTCCACGGGGGTAGCGGGAGTTACGAGCAGTACTTC
15	TRBD2	TRBJ2-5	.	TRBV4-2	CASSQGWEGQETQYF	TGTGCCAGCAGCCAAGGGTGGGAGGGCCAAGAGACCCAGTACTTC
17	TRBD2	TRBJ2-2	.	TRBV19	CASSIVRWEGYTGELFF	TGTGCCAGTAGTATTGTGAGGTGGGAGGGTTACACCGGGGAGCTGTTTTTT
14	TRBD1	TRBJ1-4	.	TRBV29-1	CSVEEGAANEKLFF	TGCAGCGTTGAGGAGGGGGCTGCTAATGAAAAACTGTTTTTT
17	.	TRBJ1-3	once	TRBV6-6	CASTRLSDADSGNTIYF	TGTGCCAGCACTCGGTTGAGTGATGCGGACTCTGGAAACACCATATATTTT
13	TRBD1	TRBJ1-2	.	TRBV2	CASSYGQGAGYTF	TGTGCCAGCAGCTACGGACAGGGGGCTGGCTACACCTTC
15	.	TRBJ1-2	.	TRBV2	CASSDRDIGSDGYTF	TGTGCCAGCAGTGACCGGGACATTGGGTCGGACGGCTACACCTTC
15	.	TRBJ2-5	.	TRBV27	CASSPVRYFQEAQYF	TGTGCCAGCAGTCCCGTTAGATACTTTCAAGAGGCCCAGTACTTC
15	TRBD1	TRBJ1-1	.	TRBV24-1	CATRSGQGWNTEAFF	TGTGCCACTAGGTCGGGACAGGGGTGGAACACTGAAGCTTTCTTT
15	.	TRBJ2-7	many	TRBV21-1	CASSKGGTGSYEQYF	TGTGCCAGCAGCAAAGGGGGGACAGGGTCTTACGAGCAGTACTTC
13	.	TRBJ1-4	.	TRBV28	CASSPGGGEKLFF	TGTGCCAGCAGTCCGGGAGGAGGGGAAAAACTGTTTTTT
15	.	TRBJ2-2	.	TRBV19	CASLPGGGLTGELFF	TGTGCCAGCCTCCCGGGAGGGGGCTTAACCGGGGAGCTGTTTTTT
20	.	TRBJ2-1	.	TRBV7-3	CASSLTPAAGHMSSYNEQFF	TGTGCCAGCAGCTTGACGCCCGCAGCGGGACACATGAGCTCCTACAATGAGCAGTTCTTC
13	.	TRBJ1-1	.	TRBV29-1	CSVSYRTNTEAFF	TGCAGCGTTTCTTACAGGACGAACACTGAAGCTTTCTTT
18	TRBD1	TRBJ2-3	.	TRBV28	CASSLFRAGTGRADTQYF	TGTGCCAGCAGTTTATTCAGAGCCGGGACAGGGAGGGCAGATACGCAGTATTTT
15	.	TRBJ2-1	.	TRBV6-5	CASSYVGSAYNEQFF	TGTGCCAGCAGTTACGTTGGTAGCGCCTACAATGAGCAGTTCTTC
13	.	TRBJ2-5	.	TRBV27	CASSITRGETQYF	TGTGCCAGCAGCATTACCCGCGGAGAGACCCAGTACTTC
17	TRBD1	TRBJ1-3	.	TRBV7-9	CASSLGVPGTGVNTIYF	TGTGCCAGCAGCTTAGGCGTCCCCGGGACAGGGGTAAACACCATATATTTT
13	.	TRBJ1-2	.	TRBV29-1	CSVEAGEGYGYTF	TGCAGCGTTGAGGCAGGGGAGGGATATGGCTACACCTTC
15	TRBD1	TRBJ2-5	once	TRBV5-1	CASSLGTGGRETQYF	TGCGCCAGCAGCTTGGGGACAGGGGGACGAGAGACCCAGTACTTC
15	TRBD2	TRBJ2-3	.	TRBV4-2	CASSPGTSGTDTQYF	TGTGCCAGCAGCCCCGGGACTAGCGGCACAGATACGCAGTATTTT
13	.	TRBJ1-6	.	TRBV6-6	CASSYSLRGPLHF	TGTGCCAGCAGTTACTCCCTCCGCGGACCCCTCCACTTT
17	TRBD2	TRBJ2-1	.	TRBV4-1	CASSLRLAGANIGEQFF	TGCGCCAGCAGCCTGAGACTAGCGGGGGCTAACATCGGTGAGCAGTTCTTC
19	TRBD2	TRBJ2-7	once	TRBV15	CATSRGSASGSGSAISQYF	TGTGCCACCAGCAGAGGGTCGGCTAGCGGGAGCGGGAGCGCCATTTCGCAGTACTTC
14	TRBD1	TRBJ2-7	.	TRBV29-1	CSVLRTGEGYEQYF	TGCAGCGTGTTGAGGACAGGGGAAGGGTACGAGCAGTACTTC
18	TRBD2	TRBJ2-2	.	TRBV7-3	CASSLNPWAGGNTGELFF	TGTGCCAGCAGCTTAAACCCGTGGGCGGGGGGAAACACCGGGGAGCTGTTTTTT
17	TRBD1	TRBJ2-6	.	TRBV19	CASNDGQGVPGANVLTF	TGTGCCAGTAACGACGGACAGGGAGTACCTGGGGCCAACGTCCTGACTTTC
13	.	TRBJ1-1	.	TRBV21-1	CASSRQGDTEAFF	TGTGCCAGCAGCCGTCAGGGTGACACTGAAGCTTTCTTT
15	TRBD1	TRBJ2-3	.	TRBV19	CASSIGTGGPDTQYF	TGTGCCAGTAGTATAGGGACAGGGGGCCCAGATACGCAGTATTTT
16	TRBD1	TRBJ1-2	.	TRBV4-1	CASSPQGVRGPYGYTF	TGCGCCAGCAGCCCCCAAGGCGTCAGGGGGCCCTATGGCTACACCTTC
12	.	TRBJ1-3	.	TRBV12-5	CASGSGGNTIYF	TGTGCTAGTGGTTCCGGTGGAAACACCATATATTTT
13	.	TRBJ1-3	.	TRBV4-1	CASSQDVGDTIYF	TGCGCCAGCAGCCAAGACGTCGGTGACACCATATATTTT
15	.	TRBJ1-5	.	TRBV6-5	CASSYSGGTGQPQHF	TGTGCCAGCAGTTACTCGGGGGGGACGGGACAGCCCCAGCATTTT
16	.	TRBJ2-3	.	TRBV7-6	CASSSSRTSFLDTQYF	TGTGCCAGCAGCAGCAGCCGAACTAGCTTTCTAGATACGCAGTATTTT
15	.	TRBJ1-2	few	TRBV7-9	CASRAGWGADYGYTF	TGTGCCAGCAGGGCAGGCTGGGGCGCAGACTATGGCTACACCTTC
16	.	TRBJ2-2	.	TRBV4-1	CASSQRQRRTPGELFF	TGCGCCAGCAGCCAACGCCAAAGGAGGACTCCCGGGGAGCTGTTTTTT
13	TRBD2	TRBJ2-7	.	TRBV24-1	CATSDQGTSEQYF	TGTGCCACCAGTGATCAGGGGACTAGTGAGCAGTACTTC
13	.	TRBJ1-1	.	TRBV18	CASSQEWRTEAFF	TGTGCCAGCTCACAGGAATGGAGGACTGAAGCTTTCTTT
12	.	TRBJ1-1	.	TRBV29-1	CSGRAPNTEAFF	TGCAGCGGAAGAGCTCCGAACACTGAAGCTTTCTTT